Listed below are T cell receptor beta chains from one sample, sequenced in a study of blood T cell repertoires in COVID-19. This table comes from immunoSEQ multiplex PCR, and its TCRdb copy is limited to in-frame clones, with some not included. The sample consists of some 130,000 clones, more than 70% of them appearing once. The sample taken for sequencing was peripheral blood. All receptors derive from a man aged 70-80 years with acute or convalescent COVID-19. Each CDR3 is given with its conserved first and last residue. Each record gives: D gene, J gene, CDR3 length, clone size, V gene, CDR3 DNA, CDR3 protein. D genes are given only for firm matches. Clone size is stated in some rows and not others, as once, few, many or a class when expanded.

>-|TRBJ1-2|16|-|TRBV6-1
TGTGCCAGCAGTGAAAACTCCAGGGGATACCGCTATGGCTACACCTTC
CASSENSRGYRYGYTF
>-|TRBJ1-2|16|-|TRBV2
TGTGCCAGCAGAGCGCCGAAAAGGACTGTGCAAGATGGCTACACCTTC
CASRAPKRTVQDGYTF
>TRBD2|TRBJ2-2|16|-|TRBV19
TGTGCCTCCGGACTAGCGGGGGGCCCGAGCACCGGGGAGCTGTTTTTT
CASGLAGGPSTGELFF
>TRBD1|TRBJ2-5|14|once|TRBV6-5
TGTGCCAGCAGTCGTGGGACAGGGTCAGAGACCCAGTACTTC
CASSRGTGSETQYF
>-|TRBJ2-5|13|-|TRBV5-1
TGCGCCAGCAGCTTATCAGGGCGGGAGACCCAGTACTTC
CASSLSGRETQYF
>TRBD2|TRBJ2-7|13|once|TRBV27
TGTGCCAGCAGTCTAGCGGGGGGCTACGAGCAGTACTTC
CASSLAGGYEQYF
>-|TRBJ1-1|13|-|TRBV6-6
TGTGCCAGCAGTTACAGAGGGGGCACTGAAGCTTTCTTT
CASSYRGGTEAFF
>-|TRBJ2-2|15|-|TRBV3-1/TRBV3-2
TGTGCCAGCAGCCAAGATAGCAGGAACACCGGGGAGCTGTTTTTT
CASSQDSRNTGELFF
>-|TRBJ1-1|13|-|TRBV11-1
TGTGCCAGCAGCTTAGCGCGGAACACTGAAGCTTTCTTT
CASSLARNTEAFF
>-|TRBJ2-7|16|-|TRBV4-1
TGCGCCAGCAGCCAAGATGCCCCCAACCGGGCCTACGAGCAGTACTTC
CASSQDAPNRAYEQYF
>-|TRBJ1-6|14|few|TRBV10-2
TGCGCCAGCAGTGCGGCGGGAGGAAACTCACCCCTCCACTTT
CASSAAGGNSPLHF
>-|TRBJ1-1|11|-|TRBV7-9
TGTGCCAGCAGCTTAGGCAGGGGAGCTTTCTTT
CASSLGRGAFF
>TRBD1|TRBJ2-7|13|-|TRBV7-2
TGTGCCAGCAGCTCGACAGGGGCCTACGAGCAGTACTTC
CASSSTGAYEQYF
>TRBD1|TRBJ1-1|14|-|TRBV6-4
TGTGCCAGCCGGGCAGGGGGGCGCAACACTGAAGCTTTCTTT
CASRAGGRNTEAFF
>TRBD1|TRBJ1-4|18|-|TRBV3-1/TRBV3-2
TGTGCCAGCAGCCCTGGACAGGGGGCGGTGGGACGAAATGAAAAACTGTTTTTT
CASSPGQGAVGRNEKLFF
>-|TRBJ2-3|15|-|TRBV7-9
TGTGCCAGCAGCTTAGGGGGACTTGCCACAGATACGCAGTATTTT
CASSLGGLATDTQYF
>TRBD2|TRBJ2-3|16|-|TRBV3-1/TRBV3-2
TGTGCCAGCAGCCAAGCGGGTGCGGGGGGTGTGGGTACGCAGTATTTT
CASSQAGAGGVGTQYF
>-|TRBJ2-5|14|-|TRBV5-1
TGCGCCAGCAGCTTGGACAGGATTCAAGAGACCCAGTACTTC
CASSLDRIQETQYF
>TRBD1|TRBJ2-5|16|-|TRBV7-9
TGTGCCAGCAGCTTATCAACCGGGACAGGGCGAGAGACCCAGTACTTC
CASSLSTGTGRETQYF
>TRBD2|TRBJ2-1|15|-|TRBV6-4
TGTGCCAGCAGTGATGGGCGGGGGGCCTACAATGAGCAGTTCTTC
CASSDGRGAYNEQFF
>TRBD2|TRBJ2-5|18|-|TRBV5-6
TGTGCCAGCAGCTGGGCCGGGCTAGCGGGGGGGAGTGTGGAGACCCAGTACTTC
CASSWAGLAGGSVETQYF
>TRBD1|TRBJ1-4|14|-|TRBV10-2
TGCGCCAGCATGGCAGGGGGGCCTAATGAAAAACTGTTTTTT
CASMAGGPNEKLFF
>-|TRBJ1-2|13|few|TRBV7-2
TGTGCCAGCAGCTTTACAGGGACCTATGGCTACACCTTC
CASSFTGTYGYTF
>TRBD1|TRBJ2-1|15|-|TRBV6-5
TGTGCCAGCACCAAGAGTAGGGGGCGGGACAATGAGCAGTTCTTC
CASTKSRGRDNEQFF
>TRBD2|TRBJ2-4|15|-|TRBV6-5
TGTGCTTCTGGACTAGCGGGGGATGGCAAAAACATTCAGTACTTC
CASGLAGDGKNIQYF
>TRBD2|TRBJ2-7|14|-|TRBV5-6
TGTGCCCCGGCGGCGGGGGGGGCCCTCTACGAGCAGTACTTC
CAPAAGGALYEQYF
>TRBD2|TRBJ2-3|15|few|TRBV28
TGTGCCAGCACCGCGGTAGCGGGGGGGCGGGATACGCAGTATTTT
CASTAVAGGRDTQYF
>TRBD1|TRBJ2-7|15|-|TRBV5-4
TGTGCCAGCAGCTTGGTGGGACAGGGGAAATACGAGCAGTACTTC
CASSLVGQGKYEQYF
>-|TRBJ1-1|14|few|TRBV5-1
TGCGCCAGCAGCTTGGACACTCCGGGGACTGAAGCTTTCTTT
CASSLDTPGTEAFF
>-|TRBJ1-3|14|-|TRBV6-1
TGTGCCAGCAGTGAAGAGCAGGGGACGGGAACCATATATTTT
CASSEEQGTGTIYF
>TRBD1|TRBJ2-7|12|-|TRBV12-3/TRBV12-4
TGTGCCAGCACCAGGGACAGGGCCGAGCAGTACTTC
CASTRDRAEQYF
>TRBD1|TRBJ2-7|14|few|TRBV16
TGTGCCAGCAGTTCCGGGACAGGGAGCTACGAGCAGTACTTC
CASSSGTGSYEQYF
>-|TRBJ2-5|13|-|TRBV24-1
TGTGCCACCAGTGCCCCGGGGTCGGAGACCCAGTACTTC
CATSAPGSETQYF
>TRBD2|TRBJ2-7|15|few|TRBV4-2
TGTGCCAGCAGCCAAGGACTAGCGTCTTCCTACGAGCAGTACTTC
CASSQGLASSYEQYF
>-|TRBJ2-7|13|-|TRBV2
TGTGCCAGCAGTTCGGGGGTTTTCTACGAGCAGTACTTC
CASSSGVFYEQYF
>TRBD1|TRBJ1-2|14|-|TRBV6-1
TGTGCCAGCAGTGACCCCTCGACAGGGGACGGCTACACCTTC
CASSDPSTGDGYTF
>-|TRBJ1-5|14|-|TRBV3-1/TRBV3-2
TGTGCCAGCAGCCAAGATACAGGGCGTCAGCCCCAGCATTTT
CASSQDTGRQPQHF
>-|TRBJ1-2|15|once|TRBV5-4
TGTGCCAGCAGACTCATCGGGGGAGGGAACTATGGCTACACCTTC
CASRLIGGGNYGYTF
>-|TRBJ1-3|16|-|TRBV5-6
TGTGCCAGCAGCGTCACAGGGTACAATGACGGAAACACCATATATTTT
CASSVTGYNDGNTIYF